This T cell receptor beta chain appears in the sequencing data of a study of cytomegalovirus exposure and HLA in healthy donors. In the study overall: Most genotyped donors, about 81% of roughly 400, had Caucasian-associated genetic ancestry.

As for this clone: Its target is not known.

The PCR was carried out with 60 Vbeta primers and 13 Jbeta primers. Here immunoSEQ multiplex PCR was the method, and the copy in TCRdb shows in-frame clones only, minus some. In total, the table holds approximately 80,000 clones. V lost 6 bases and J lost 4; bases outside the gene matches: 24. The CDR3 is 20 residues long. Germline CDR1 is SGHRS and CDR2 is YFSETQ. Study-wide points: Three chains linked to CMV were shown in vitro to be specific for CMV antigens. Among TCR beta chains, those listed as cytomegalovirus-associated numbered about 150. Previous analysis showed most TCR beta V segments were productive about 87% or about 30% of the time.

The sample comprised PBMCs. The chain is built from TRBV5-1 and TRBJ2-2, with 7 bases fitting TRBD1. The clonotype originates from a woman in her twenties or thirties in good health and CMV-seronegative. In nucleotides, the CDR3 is TGCGCCAGCAAATTTTTAGCCGGGACAGTCGGAGCAAGGGGCACCGGGGAGCTGTTTTTT. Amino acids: CASKFLAGTVGARGTGELFF.